This T cell receptor (beta chain) was captured in a study of OX40 agonist ivuxolimab in advanced cancers. Study information: Dose-escalation subjects each had hepatocellular carcinoma, melanoma, renal cell or head and neck cancer. A history of anti-PD-1, anti-PD-L1 or anti-CTLA-4 therapy was acceptable, and approximately 39% had some. Two patients with cutaneous melanoma and one with hepatocellular carcinoma, three in total, showed partial responses.

Germline V gene sequence: CDR1 MDHEN, CDR2 SYDVKM. The CDR3 has 13 residues. The V end was cut by 2 bases, the J end by 6 bases, with 11 bases between. Here immunoSEQ multiplex PCR was the method, and the copy in TCRdb shows in-frame clones only, minus some. The sample comprises some 60,000 clones, about 91% of which are singletons, and around 4% rests with the top ten. The cohort excluded patients with autoimmune disease history or systemic immunosuppression. This sequence was found in an adult with an advanced solid tumor such as melanoma, head and neck, liver or kidney cancer. This material consisted of CD4+ or CD8+ T cells sorted from blood, taken in a trial of the OX40 agonist ivuxolimab. The chain links TRBV28 to TRBJ2-7; unclear D gene. The CDR3 coding sequence is TGTGCCAGCAGTTTAACACGGTCCGGCGAGCAGTACTTC. The encoded protein is CASSLTRSGEQYF. The whole variable domain, remainder taken from reference TRBV28 and TRBJ2-7, is DVKVTQSSRYLVKRTGEKVFLECVQDMDHENMFWYRQDPGLGLRLIYFSYDVKMKEKGDIPEGYSVSREKKERFSLILESASTNQTSMYLCASSLTRSGEQYFGPGTRLTVT.